A single sample is the source of the 16 T cell receptor beta chains below, sequenced in a study of post-analysis software for immune sequencing data (dated by TCRdb to between 2014 and 2016). Which antigens these TCRs recognize remains unknown. Library prep was done by PCR. Instrument on record: Illumina HiSeq 2500. To reduce PCR and sequencing biases, unique molecular identifiers were incorporated into the TCR beta cDNA libraries. The raw public data were reprocessed by TCRdb itself: fastp quality trimming at Q25, MiXCR clonotype calling, in-frame beta chains only. A single entry per CDR3 protein holds the most common genes and DNA from its merged rows. The table for this sample lists 750,000 to 900,000 distinct CDR3 sequences; around 46% of them were counted only once. The top ten hold roughly 4.4% of the sample. Results and caveats for the whole study, not just this receptor: Four or five TRBV segments, including TRBV5-6, TRBV5-1 and TRBV20-1, were significantly more frequent in patients than controls.

The sample taken for sequencing was blood. Source of these receptors: a girl under 18 with multiple sclerosis.

The chain employs TRBV20-1 and TRBJ2-3, with a possible D match to TRBD1 (5 bases). This CDR3 has 13 amino acids. V lost 1 base and J lost 4, with 9 bases in between. Germline V gives CDR1 DFQATT, CDR2 SNEGSKA (reference sequence). CDR3 sequence: CSARGQGSDTQYF. CDR3 in DNA: TGCAGTGCTAGAGGTCAGGGCTCAGATACGCAGTATTTT.

V usage is TRBV7-9 and J usage is TRBJ2-4, with unresolved D. The CDR3 contains 13 residues. V lost 5 bases and J lost 12, with 17 bases in between. Germline values: CDR1 SEHNR, CDR2 FQNEAQ (reference sequence). DNA of the CDR3: TGTGCCAGCAGCCCAGGCATCCGTTACGGTCAGTACTTC. Amino acids: CASSPGIRYGQYF.

This clonotype was seen a handful of times. The chain uses TRBV7-2 and TRBJ2-7; TRBD2 aligns across 9 bases. J was trimmed by 6 bases and V by 4 bases; bases with no gene match: 10. Germline V gives CDR1 SGHTA, CDR2 FQGNSA. The CDR3 runs 15 residues. CDR3 in amino acids: CASSYNSGSNLEQYF. Written as DNA, the CDR3 is TGTGCCAGCAGCTACAATAGCGGGAGTAACCTCGAGCAGTACTTC.

V usage is TRBV11-3 and J usage is TRBJ2-5; D is unresolved. Per germline, CDR1 SGHNT and CDR2 YENEEA. Between the trimmed V and J ends, which lost 0 bases and 1 base, there was a span of 12 bases. This CDR3 contains 16 residues. The CDR3 DNA follows: TGTGCCAGCAGCTTAGACTCGGGTTTGGGCCAAGAGACCCAGTACTTC. Protein product: CASSLDSGLGQETQYF.

As regards this clonotype: One end of the junction does not line up with germline, which may come from a read error. This chain joins TRBV6-1 and TRBJ1-5, with no clear D. The length of the CDR3 is 18 residues. CDR1 MNHNS and CDR2 SASEGT come from the germline V gene. Written as DNA, the CDR3 is TGTGCCAGCAGTGACCCCTTCCTGGACCTAGAGAGCAATCAACCCCAGCATTTT. Translating gives CASSDPFLDLESNQPQHF.

There are a few counts of this clonotype. The V call is TRBV20-1, the J call TRBJ2-3; D gene uncertain. Looked up from germline, CDR1 is DFQATT and CDR2 is SNEGSKA (reference sequence). The germline V and J ends were trimmed by 5 bases and 2 bases, with 14 bases remaining between them. There are 14 residues in the CDR3. DNA of the CDR3: TGCAGTGCTGGCTCCAGGCGTGTCACAGATACGCAGTATTTT. As protein: CSAGSRRVTDTQYF.

The chain carries TRBV12-5 and TRBJ2-1, with a weak D call TRBD1 (6 bases). From germline, CDR1 is LGHNT and CDR2 FRNRAP. The CDR3 runs to 13 residues. Trimming took off 11 bases at V and 4 bases at J, with 15 bases between the two ends. CDR3 DNA: TGTGCTGGAAGGGGGTCAGGGTACAATGAGCAGTTCTTC. This codes for CAGRGSGYNEQFF.

This clonotype came up a few times. The chain's CDR3 is CASSQRNNPYNEQFF. CDR3 coding DNA: TGTGCCAGCAGCCAACGGAATAATCCGTACAATGAGCAGTTCTTC. The V call is TRBV4-2, the J call TRBJ2-1; D not certain. Germline assignment: CDR1 LGHNA and CDR2 YNFKEQ. This CDR3 is built from 15 residues. V was shortened by 2 bases and J by 4 bases, with 12 bases between the two germline ends.

This chain joins TRBV20-1 and TRBJ2-5; no definite D call. Germline V gene lookup returns CDR1 DFQATT and CDR2 SNEGSKA (reference sequence). There are 15 residues in the CDR3. The V end was cut by 3 bases, the J end by 11 bases, with 25 bases between. CDR3 DNA sequence: TGCAGTGCTAGTGGCCTCAATGTAGTAAGCAATGAGCAGTACTTC. It is translated as CSASGLNVVSNEQYF.

This clonotype occurred a few times. The V and J genes are TRBV12-3 or TRBV12-4 and TRBJ2-3; D is ambiguous. V was cut by 3 bases and J by 3 bases, with 7 bases left in between. The CDR3 has 13 residues. Written as DNA, the CDR3 is TGTGCCAGCAGTTTCGATAAGACAGATACGCAGTATTTT. This sequence encodes CASSFDKTDTQYF.

This sequence joins TRBV7-2 and TRBJ2-7, with D possibly called TRBD1 or TRBD2 (5 bases each). CDR3 size: 13 residues. Germline V gives CDR1 SGHTA, CDR2 FQGNSA. The ends were cut back, 5 bases at V and 10 bases at J, with 18 bases in the middle. The CDR3 loop reads CASSRDPRSAQYF. CDR3 DNA: TGTGCCAGCAGCCGGGACCCCCGATCGGCCCAGTACTTC.

The rearrangement uses TRBV20-1 and TRBJ2-4, with 7 bases lining up with TRBD2. There are 18 residues in the CDR3. V dropped 5 bases and J dropped 6; count of bases not matched to a gene: 22. Per germline, CDR1 DFQATT and CDR2 SNEGSKA (reference sequence). Here the CDR3 reads CSASTGGWEWGPGNIQYF. DNA for the CDR3: TGCAGTGCTTCTACCGGGGGGTGGGAGTGGGGACCGGGAAACATTCAGTACTTC.

This clonotype was detected a few times. The chain couples TRBV4-2 to TRBJ2-1; TRBD2 agrees at 13 bases. V lost 1 base to trimming and J lost 8 bases; unmatched junction nucleotides: 5. The CDR3 sequence is 16 residues long. The germline V gene encodes CDR1 LGHNA and CDR2 YNFKEQ. The CDR3 spells CASSQGVGLAGDEQFF. The CDR3 DNA is TGTGCCAGCAGCCAAGGCGTCGGACTAGCGGGAGATGAGCAGTTCTTC.

This chain connects TRBV28 to TRBJ2-6; D remains unclear. The CDR3 is made up of 13 amino acids. The germline V and J ends were trimmed by 3 bases and 7 bases, with 7 bases remaining between them. The germline V gene has CDR1 MDHEN and CDR2 SYDVKM. For the CDR3, the DNA is TGTGCCAGCAGTTTGGGTATTGCCAACGTCCTGACTTTC. Its translation is CASSLGIANVLTF.

This clonotype has a single count. This sequence joins TRBV6-2 or TRBV6-3 and TRBJ1-5; 11 nucleotides line up with TRBD1. With 4 bases clipped from V and 0 bases from J, the junction kept 8 bases outside the gene matches. The CDR3 is 18 residues long. Germline loops: CDR1 MNHEY, CDR2 SVGEGT. CDR3 sequence: CASSSRDRGLYSNQPQHF. Here the CDR3 DNA reads TGTGCCAGCAGTTCCCGGGACAGGGGGTTATATAGCAATCAGCCCCAGCATTTT.

The J gene is TRBJ2-1, the V gene TRBV29-1; D remains unclear. Trimming pared 4 bases from V and 0 bases from J, leaving 22 bases between. The CDR3 spans 18 residues. Germline values: CDR1 SQVTM, CDR2 ANQGSEA. CDR3 sequence (DNA): TGCAGCGTTGGAAAGGCCGGGCGTATCTGGAGCTCCTACAATGAGCAGTTCTTC. This gives the protein CSVGKAGRIWSSYNEQFF.